This T cell receptor (beta chain) stems from a study of blood T cell repertoires in COVID-19. Whole-study context: In each case, the material was cDNA or gDNA derived from T cells, B-cell-depleted T cells, or PBMCs.

The CDR3 has 15 residues. The V end lost 4 bases, the J end lost 6 bases, and 19 bases lay between the germline ends. Germline V gene lookup returns CDR1 SGHKS and CDR2 YYEKEE (reference sequence). TCRdb keeps only in-frame clones here, not all; method: immunoSEQ multiplex PCR. Of over 200,000 clones listed, roughly 82% were seen once; the top ten hold about 12%. The chain is built from TRBV5-5 and TRBJ1-2; D is possibly TRBD1 (5 bases). The receptor was derived from a woman aged 35 to 49 with acute or convalescent COVID-19. Sequencing used peripheral blood. CDR3 region: CASSPQDWGSNGYTF. CDR3 coding DNA: TGTGCCAGCAGCCCCCAGGATTGGGGCAGTAATGGCTACACCTTC.